This passage covers 10 T cell receptor beta chains from one sample sequenced in a study of shared clonotypes between healthy human individuals (dated by TCRdb to about 2020). Preparation of the library involved the immunoSEQ multiplex PCR assay. What TCRdb holds here is the immuneACCESS table cut down to in-frame rearrangements. Part of the clones is not present; checked against another copy, under half of the missing clones reflect an unresolved V gene, and the others are unexplained. Recorded for this sample are about 1 million clones; around 78% of them occurred a single time. Under 0.6% of the sample is held by the ten biggest clonotypes. Sequenced sample: memory CD4+ T cells from PBMCs. According to the study, the label for this sample's cell subset or site signals: CD45RA-negative fraction. The receptors were sampled from a man aged 18 to 30 in good health. Some clones in this sample may be carry-over from other donors' samples.

The chain couples TRBV5-1 to TRBJ1-2; 7 nucleotides line up with TRBD1. Germline V CDR1 and CDR2: SGHRS, YFSETQ. The length of the CDR3 is 13 residues. Unmatched junction bases numbered 7, after V lost 4 bases and J lost 7 bases. The CDR3 is CASSQDRAVGYTF. DNA for the CDR3: TGCGCCAGCAGCCAAGACAGGGCGGTTGGCTACACCTTC.

The chain links TRBV7-8 to TRBJ2-1; 11 bases map to TRBD2. V was pared by 4 bases and J by 3 bases, with 11 bases of the junction left unmatched. Germline-derived CDR1 and CDR2 are SGHVS and FQNEAQ. The CDR3 spans 18 residues. CDR3 in amino acids: CASSSDRLAGRHYNEQFF. The CDR3 nucleotides read TGTGCCAGCAGCTCCGACCGACTAGCGGGAAGGCACTACAATGAGCAGTTCTTC. Based on the CDR3 plus reference TRBV7-8 and TRBJ2-1, the full variable domain is GAGVSQSPRYKVAKRGQDVALRCDPISGHVSLFWYQQALGQGPEFLTYFQNEAQLDKSGLPSDRFFAERPEGSVSTLKIQRTQQEDSAVYLCASSSDRLAGRHYNEQFFGPGTRLTVL.

This rearrangement joins TRBV2 to TRBJ1-5, with D possibly being TRBD1 (6 bases). Trimming took off 5 bases at V and 4 bases at J, with 15 bases between the two ends. CDR3 length equals 15 residues. CDR1 is SNHLY, CDR2 FYNNEI, per germline. The DNA of the CDR3 is TGTGCCAGCAGTTCACAGGGCCGGGGTAATCAGCCCCAGCATTTT. Its translation is CASSSQGRGNQPQHF.

In DNA form, the CDR3 reads TGCAGCGTTTCGGCGCCTAGCGGGGCTCTCTACGAGCAGTACTTC. Protein sequence: CSVSAPSGALYEQYF. The J gene is TRBJ2-7, the V gene TRBV29-1, with TRBD2 matching over 9 bases. In germline, CDR1 is SQVTM, CDR2 ANQGSEA. This CDR3 has 15 amino acids. The V and J ends lost 5 bases and 3 bases, in that order; junction bases with no gene match: 11.

This clone occurred many times. J is TRBJ1-5 and V is TRBV2; no clear D. Germline V lookup: CDR1 SNHLY, CDR2 FYNNEI. Trimming pared 7 bases from V and 0 bases from J, leaving 7 bases between. CDR3 length: 13 amino acids. The CDR3 spells CASKSNSNQPQHF. Written as DNA, the CDR3 is TGTGCCAGCAAGAGTAATAGCAATCAGCCCCAGCATTTT.

This chain links TRBV28 with TRBJ1-4; 8 nucleotides match TRBD1. CDR1 is MDHEN, CDR2 SYDVKM, per germline. This CDR3 spans 16 amino acids. V shed 6 bases and J 8 bases; nucleotides not matched to a gene: 14. This CDR3 is CASRRTGSLGGEKLFF. In nucleotides, the CDR3 is TGTGCCAGCAGAAGGACAGGGTCACTTGGCGGGGAAAAACTGTTTTTT.

The chain links TRBV7-2 to TRBJ1-1; D is ambiguous. This CDR3 has 15 amino acids. V lost 4 bases to trimming and J lost 1 base, with 13 bases between them. CDR1 SGHTA and CDR2 FQGNSA come from the germline V gene. The DNA of the CDR3 is TGTGCCAGCAGCTCTAGCTCCACCACGAACACTGAAGCTTTCTTT. Its translation is CASSSSSTTNTEAFF.

The V gene is TRBV5-1, the J gene TRBJ2-5; TRBD2 matches 14 bases. After removal of 4 bases from V and 5 bases from J, the junction contained 7 bases not matched to a gene. The CDR3 covers 16 residues. CDR1 SGHRS and CDR2 YFSETQ come from the germline V gene. Written as DNA, the CDR3 is TGCGCCAGCAGCCCGGGACTAGCGGGAGTATTGGAGACCCAGTACTTC. Amino acids: CASSPGLAGVLETQYF. Full variable domain (remainder filled in from reference TRBV5-1 and TRBJ2-5): KAGVTQTPRYLIKTRGQQVTLSCSPISGHRSVSWYQQTPGQGLQFLFEYFSETQRNKGNFPGRFSGRQFSNSRSEMNVSTLELGDSALYLCASSPGLAGVLETQYFGPGTRLLVL.

V gene TRBV2 combines with J gene TRBJ2-7; D is unclear. The CDR3 runs to 13 residues. The V end lost 5 bases, the J end lost 1 base, and 9 bases lay between the germline ends. CDR1 is SNHLY and CDR2 is FYNNEI in the germline V gene. The CDR3: CASSIDGSYEQYF. The CDR3, as DNA: TGTGCCAGCAGTATCGACGGTTCCTACGAGCAGTACTTC.

There are a few counts of this clone. The rearrangement uses TRBV5-6 and TRBJ1-5, with D maybe TRBD1 (5 bases). Trimming stripped 5 bases from V and 4 bases from J, with 16 bases between. CDR3 size: 15 residues. The germline V gene has CDR1 SGHDT and CDR2 YYEEEE. CDR3: CASSAAGTGNQPQHF. Here the CDR3 DNA reads TGTGCCAGCAGTGCCGCCGGGACGGGGAATCAGCCCCAGCATTTT.